The present T cell receptor beta chain was sequenced within a study of T-cell memory formation after mild COVID-19. Study-wide results and limits: Some clones that responded turned up in pre-infection memory, which suggests that cross-reactive memory joined in.

From germline, CDR1 is SGHRS and CDR2 YFSETQ. Trimming took off 4 bases at V and 3 bases at J, with 14 bases between the two ends. The CDR3 length is 15 residues. MiXCR, run by TCRdb on the 5' RACE reads, gives a single entry per CDR3 protein. The sample lists roughly 100,000 distinct CDR3 sequences; about 17% were seen once. This clonotype was counted ten times or more. Its antigen is currently unknown. The clonotype comes from an adult woman who had mild COVID-19 (a few samples of this study predate the infection). Cell type and time point are not known. The V and J genes are TRBV5-1 and TRBJ2-1; possibly TRBD2 for D (6 bases). Sequenced sample: PBMCs or a T cell subset sorted from them (not recorded which). The CDR3 here is CASSPGRQLYNEQFF. The CDR3 DNA follows: TGCGCCAGCAGCCCGGGGAGGCAGCTCTACAATGAGCAGTTCTTC.